The 6 T cell receptor beta chains listed next were all sequenced from one sample in a study of blood T cell repertoires in COVID-19. Produced via immunoSEQ multiplex PCR; TCRdb's table is partial and in-frame only. Altogether 280,000 or so clones are present, about 85% being singletons, with the ten largest covering roughly 13%. Specimen: peripheral blood. These receptors were collected from a human donor in a cohort sampled during active COVID-19.

This chain links TRBV5-1 with TRBJ2-7; D is ambiguous. Germline CDR1 is SGHRS and CDR2 is YFSETQ. This CDR3 is built from 15 residues. The V end lost 0 bases, the J end lost 0 bases, and 10 bases lay between the germline ends. The CDR3 sequence is CASSLELVDSYEQYF. The CDR3 DNA is TGCGCCAGCAGCTTGGAGTTAGTCGACTCCTACGAGCAGTACTTC. The full variable domain, with the rest looked up from reference TRBV5-1 and TRBJ2-7, is KAGVTQTPRYLIKTRGQQVTLSCSPISGHRSVSWYQQTPGQGLQFLFEYFSETQRNKGNFPGRFSGRQFSNSRSEMNVSTLELGDSALYLCASSLELVDSYEQYFGPGTRLTVT.

The rearrangement joins TRBV24-1 to TRBJ2-2; no definite D call. This CDR3 contains 15 residues. Trimming cost V 4 bases and J 7 bases, with 15 bases left between them. Germline assignment: CDR1 KGHDR and CDR2 SFDVKD. The chain's CDR3 is CATSDSKPGSGELFF. CDR3 coding DNA: TGTGCCACCAGTGACTCGAAGCCAGGCAGCGGGGAGCTGTTTTTT.

The V gene is TRBV9, the J gene TRBJ1-4; D remains unclear. Looked up from germline, CDR1 is SGDLS and CDR2 is YYNGEE. There are 15 residues in the CDR3. V was clipped by 0 bases and J by 8 bases, with 14 bases between them. CDR3 sequence: CASSVEGREREKLFF. CDR3 bases: TGTGCCAGCAGCGTAGAAGGGAGGGAACGGGAAAAACTGTTTTTT.

V gene TRBV5-1 combines with J gene TRBJ1-1; no reliable D call. CDR1 is SGHRS and CDR2 is YFSETQ in the germline V gene. There are 15 residues in the CDR3. Trimming pared 0 bases from V and 6 bases from J, leaving 15 bases between. The CDR3 DNA is TGCGCCAGCAGCTTGGGATCAACAGTTGGCGCTGAAGCTTTCTTT. It codes for CASSLGSTVGAEAFF.

The sample holds a few counts of this clone. The CDR3 is CASSLAGTYEQYF. DNA of the CDR3: TGTGCCAGCAGTTTAGCGGGAACCTACGAGCAGTACTTC. This chain joins TRBV28 and TRBJ2-7; D perhaps matches TRBD2 (6 bases). The CDR3 runs to 13 residues. CDR1 and CDR2 from the germline V gene are MDHEN and SYDVKM. The V end lost 2 bases, the J end lost 2 bases, and 7 bases lay between the germline ends.

The chain uses TRBV4-1 and TRBJ2-2; a weak D match, TRBD2 (5 bases). Between the trimmed V and J ends, which lost 5 bases and 0 bases, there was a span of 13 bases. This CDR3 spans 16 amino acids. Germline V gives CDR1 MGHRA, CDR2 YSYEKL. CDR3 in DNA: TGCGCCAGCAGCAGCGTGGAGCGGTCGAACACCGGGGAGCTGTTTTTT. Protein product: CASSSVERSNTGELFF.